These 13 T cell receptor beta chains were sequenced from one sample in a study of response to subunit inactivated influenza vaccine. TCRdb re-derived calls from the RT-PCR reads in MiXCR, one entry per CDR3 protein. Altogether around 750,000 distinct CDR3 sequences are present, around 20% being singletons, with the ten largest covering about 10%. The sequencing used PBMCs from blood, collected around 5 days after vaccination. The receptors shown here come from a man aged 45-60 years who received an inactivated influenza vaccine.

The CDR3: CASSPTKVGTEQYF. The DNA for the CDR3 is TGTGCCAGCAGCCCCACCAAGGTCGGAACCGAGCAGTACTTC. V is TRBV7-2 and J is TRBJ2-7, with no clear D. V was pared by 5 bases and J by 6 bases, with 17 bases between. Germline assignment: CDR1 SGHTA and CDR2 FQGNSA. There are 14 residues in the CDR3.

This clonotype came up many times. The chain combines TRBV20-1 with TRBJ1-1; D is possibly TRBD1 (6 bases). The CDR3 covers 12 residues. V lost 6 bases and J lost 11, with 19 bases in between. Germline CDR1 DFQATT, CDR2 SNEGSKA (reference sequence). The CDR3 DNA reads as TGCAGTGCCCGGGACACGGATTCTAGGGCTTTCTTT. Its protein product is CSARDTDSRAFF.

The V and J genes are TRBV12-3 or TRBV12-4 and TRBJ2-2; D not resolved. The ends were cut back, 3 bases at V and 2 bases at J, with 16 bases in the middle. The CDR3 runs to 17 residues. The DNA of the CDR3 is TGTGCCAGCAGTTTTTTGGACCTATGGGAAAACACCGGGGAGCTGTTTTTT. Encoded protein: CASSFLDLWENTGELFF.

This clonotype was counted at least ten times. The rearrangement joins TRBV12-2 to TRBJ2-3; TRBD2, as called in the table, went unchecked against the DNA. TRBV12-2 is termed a pseudogene. The CDR3 is 17 residues long. CDR3 in DNA: TGTGCAAGTCGCTTAGCGAGTCGGGGGGGATACACAGATACGCAGTATTTT. This gives the protein CASRLASRGGYTDTQYF.

The V call is TRBV2, the J call TRBJ1-5, with a weak D call TRBD1 (6 bases). This CDR3 contains 15 residues. V dropped 0 bases and J dropped 2 bases, with 8 bases sitting between them. CDR1 is SNHLY, CDR2 FYNNEI, per germline. As DNA, the CDR3 is TGTGCCAGCAGTGAAGCCCACAGGGGCAATCAGCCCCAGCATTTT. Protein product: CASSEAHRGNQPQHF.

The V and J genes are TRBV4-3 and TRBJ2-3; 7 nucleotides line up with TRBD2. The CDR3 sequence is 16 residues long. J was trimmed by 2 bases and V by 1 base; bases with no gene match: 6. Germline loops: CDR1 LGHNA, CDR2 YSLEER. The CDR3 DNA follows: TGCGCCAGCAGCCAAGTTATCGGGGGGACCACAGATACGCAGTATTTT. Translation gives CASSQVIGGTTDTQYF.

In this sample, this clonotype turned up many times. The chain employs TRBV20-1 and TRBJ1-5, with a tentative D call TRBD1 (6 bases). Trimming stripped 5 bases from V and 3 bases from J, with 14 bases between. The germline V gene has CDR1 DFQATT and CDR2 SNEGSKA (reference sequence). CDR3 length: 14 residues. Here the CDR3 reads CSASGQHLNQPQHF. The CDR3 nucleotides are TGCAGTGCTTCAGGACAGCACCTCAATCAGCCCCAGCATTTT.

The chain has TRBV5-1 and TRBJ2-1; 9 bases align to TRBD1. The CDR3 is 15 residues long. Germline CDR1 SGHRS, CDR2 YFSETQ. V lost 0 bases, J lost 7 bases, and 5 bases stayed unmatched. CDR3 protein: CASSLGGQGGNEQFF. The CDR3 coding sequence is TGCGCCAGCAGCTTGGGGGGACAGGGAGGTAATGAGCAGTTCTTC. Together with reference TRBV5-1 and TRBJ2-1, the CDR3 gives the full variable domain: KAGVTQTPRYLIKTRGQQVTLSCSPISGHRSVSWYQQTPGQGLQFLFEYFSETQRNKGNFPGRFSGRQFSNSRSEMNVSTLELGDSALYLCASSLGGQGGNEQFFGPGTRLTVL.

The chain is built from TRBV4-3 and TRBJ2-7; perhaps TRBD2 as D (6 bases). The CDR3 runs to 15 residues. Trimming cost V 0 bases and J 0 bases, with 9 bases left between them. CDR1 and CDR2 from the germline V gene are LGHNA and YSLEER. This CDR3 is CASSQDPRGSYEQYF. The CDR3 DNA reads as TGCGCCAGCAGCCAAGATCCGCGGGGCTCCTACGAGCAGTACTTC.

The chain joins TRBV7-2 to TRBJ2-1, with D perhaps TRBD1 (6 bases). The CDR3 consists of 15 residues. The germline V gene encodes CDR1 SGHTA and CDR2 FQGNSA. V was cut by 4 bases and J by 2 bases, with 12 bases left in between. CDR3 region: CASSYQDSTYNEQFF. The DNA for the CDR3 is TGTGCCAGCAGCTACCAGGACAGCACCTACAATGAGCAGTTCTTC.

In this sample, this clonotype turned up a few times. This chain links TRBV2 with TRBJ2-1; a weak D match, TRBD1 (6 bases). Between the trimmed V and J ends, which lost 4 bases and 6 bases, there was a span of 13 bases. CDR1 SNHLY and CDR2 FYNNEI come from the germline V gene. This CDR3 contains 14 residues. The CDR3 region has the DNA TGTGCCAGCAGTGTATGGGGGACATCCAATGAGCAGTTCTTC. It codes for CASSVWGTSNEQFF. The full variable domain, its missing parts supplied by reference TRBV2 and TRBJ2-1, is EPEVTQTPSHQVTQMGQEVILRCVPISNHLYFYWYRQILGQKVEFLVSFYNNEISEKSEIFDDQFSVERPDGSNFTLKIRSTKLEDSAMYFCASSVWGTSNEQFFGPGTRLTVL.

This clonotype was detected a few times. The chain carries TRBV4-2 and TRBJ2-1, with D perhaps TRBD1 or TRBD2 (5 bases each). Germline-derived CDR1 and CDR2 are LGHNA and YNFKEQ. CDR3 length: 15 amino acids. V was shortened by 2 bases and J by 10 bases, with 18 bases between the two germline ends. The DNA for the CDR3 is TGTGCCAGCAGCCAAATAAAGGGGAGAGGCGAAGAGCAGTTCTTC. It encodes CASSQIKGRGEEQFF.

This clonotype was seen a handful of times. This sequence joins TRBV6-1 and TRBJ2-7; 7 bases are shared with TRBD2. The CDR3 is made up of 14 amino acids. The V and J ends lost 7 bases and 4 bases, in that order; junction bases with no gene match: 10. The germline CDR1 and CDR2 sequences are MNHNS and SASEGT. CDR3 region: CASKTGREAYEQYF. The CDR3 DNA reads as TGTGCCAGCAAAACGGGGAGGGAAGCATACGAGCAGTACTTC.